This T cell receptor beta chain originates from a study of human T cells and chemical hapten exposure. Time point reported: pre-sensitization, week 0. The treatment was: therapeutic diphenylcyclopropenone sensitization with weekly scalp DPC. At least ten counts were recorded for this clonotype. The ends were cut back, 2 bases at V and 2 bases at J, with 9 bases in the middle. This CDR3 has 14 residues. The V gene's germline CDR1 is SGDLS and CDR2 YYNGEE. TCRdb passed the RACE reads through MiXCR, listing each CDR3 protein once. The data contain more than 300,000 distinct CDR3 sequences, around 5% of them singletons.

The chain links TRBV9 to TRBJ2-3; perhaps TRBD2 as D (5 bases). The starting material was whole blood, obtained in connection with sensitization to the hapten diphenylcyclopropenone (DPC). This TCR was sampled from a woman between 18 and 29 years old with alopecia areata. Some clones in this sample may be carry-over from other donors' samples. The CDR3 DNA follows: TGTGCCAGCAGCGTGGACTCCGCCACAGATACGCAGTATTTT. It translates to CASSVDSATDTQYF.